Each of the 19 T cell receptor beta chains below was sequenced from the same sample in a study of regulatory T cells in long-lasting Graves disease. Building the TCR beta libraries relied on iRepertoire HTBI primers, and CDR3 regions underwent Arm-PCR. TCRdb ran MiXCR on the multiplex PCR reads and lists one entry per CDR3 protein. The sample shows 450,000 to 600,000 distinct CDR3 sequences, approximately 12% of them seen only once. Time point meaning: newly diagnosed GD, antithyroid drugs for less than 3 months. PBMCs were the source of the RNA used for TCR sequencing. The same sample was also used in a study of T cells in Graves' hyperthyroidism and ophthalmopathy.

The sequencing here drew on peripheral blood mononuclear cells (PBMCs), taken at new diagnosis, from a patient treated with antithyroid drugs. The receptors originated from a man aged 25-40 years with Graves disease.

Here the CDR3 reads CASSYSRMEWYGRAYEQYF. CDR3 coding DNA: TGTGCCAGCAGTTACTCGAGAATGGAGTGGTACGGGAGAGCGTACGAGCAGTACTTC. The chain employs TRBV6-6 and TRBJ2-7; a weak D match, TRBD2 (6 bases). CDR1 and CDR2 from the germline V gene are MNHNY and SVGAGI (reference sequence). CDR3 length equals 19 residues. V lost 0 bases and J lost 4, with 25 bases in between.

This clonotype was counted at least ten times. V gene TRBV2 combines with J gene TRBJ2-2, with 12 bases aligning to TRBD1. V lost 9 bases and J lost 3; bases outside the gene matches: 2. The CDR3 covers 14 residues. Germline CDR1 reads SNHLY; CDR2 reads FYNNEI. This CDR3 reads CASGTGGDTGELFF. CDR3 coding DNA: TGTGCCAGTGGGACAGGGGGCGACACCGGGGAGCTGTTTTTT.

This clonotype was seen repeatedly, ten times or more. The chain couples TRBV3-1 to TRBJ1-4, with D perhaps TRBD1 (5 bases). Germline assignment: CDR1 LGHDT and CDR2 YNNKEL (reference sequence). V shed 1 base and J shed 8 bases, with 8 bases lying between them. This CDR3 contains 13 residues. The CDR3 spells CASSQAAGEKLFF. CDR3 DNA: TGTGCCAGCAGCCAAGCGGCAGGGGAAAAACTGTTTTTT.

A remark on this clonotype: Just one base apart from a much larger clone, this may be a read error. This rearrangement joins TRBV10-3 to TRBJ2-1; 10 bases line up with TRBD2. The J segment lost 5 bases and the V segment lost 3 bases, leaving 10 bases of the junction unmatched. In germline, CDR1 is ENHRY, CDR2 SYGVKD. This CDR3 is built from 17 residues. This CDR3 reads CAISDPPTSGNHNEQFF. The CDR3 region has the DNA TGTGCCATCAGTGATCCTCCAACTAGCGGGAATCACAATGAGCAGTTCTTC.

This clonotype occurred many times. The rearrangement links TRBV7-9 to TRBJ2-1, with D perhaps matching TRBD2 (6 bases). Per germline, CDR1 SEHNR and CDR2 FQNEAQ (reference sequence). Trimming took 7 bases from V and 9 from J, leaving 25 bases between them. This CDR3 comprises 16 residues. The CDR3: CASTPGGAVGVGEQFF. The CDR3 bases are TGTGCCAGCACCCCCGGGGGAGCGGTGGGGGTGGGTGAGCAGTTCTTC.

This clonotype was observed a handful of times. J is TRBJ2-3 and V is TRBV25-1; 7 nucleotides align to TRBD2. Germline-derived CDR1 and CDR2 are MGHDK and SYGVNS. Losses at the gene ends were 4 bases for V and 2 bases for J; bases not matched to a gene: 9. The CDR3 spans 16 residues. The CDR3 loop reads CASSAKVGGFTDTQYF. In DNA form, the CDR3 reads TGTGCCAGCAGTGCCAAAGTGGGAGGGTTCACAGATACGCAGTATTTT.

The chain uses TRBV18 and TRBJ2-7; 8 bases are a match to TRBD1. The junction had 7 bases not matched to a gene; V was cut back by 5 bases and J by 4 bases. There are 14 residues in the CDR3. Germline CDR1 KGHSH, CDR2 LQKENI. The CDR3 DNA is TGTGCCAGCTCATCTGCAGGGGGCCAGTACGAGCAGTACTTC. Translating gives CASSSAGGQYEQYF.

V is TRBV6-5 and J is TRBJ1-3; D gene uncertain. The CDR3 consists of 14 residues. The germline V gene encodes CDR1 MNHEY and CDR2 SVGAGI. V lost 2 bases to trimming and J lost 1 base, with 6 bases between them. This chain's CDR3 is CASSYTVSGNTIYF. The CDR3 region has the DNA TGTGCCAGCAGTTACACGGTATCTGGAAACACCATATATTTT.

Many counts were recorded for this clonotype. The V and J genes are TRBV12-3 or TRBV12-4 and TRBJ2-3; D is possibly TRBD1 (6 bases). V lost 6 bases and J 4 bases, leaving 17 bases between the germline ends. The CDR3 is made up of 15 amino acids. The chain's CDR3 is CASSPLQAGADTQYF. CDR3 DNA sequence: TGTGCCAGCAGCCCCCTGCAGGCAGGGGCAGATACGCAGTATTTT.

V is TRBV6-5 and J is TRBJ1-3, with 10 bases that match TRBD1. This CDR3 has 18 amino acids. The germline gives CDR1 MNHEY, CDR2 SVGAGI. Unmatched junction bases numbered 9, after V lost 4 bases and J lost 0 bases. DNA of the CDR3: TGTGCCAGCAGTTTCCCCGGGACAGGGGTCGTCTCTGGAAACACCATATATTTT. Translation: CASSFPGTGVVSGNTIYF.

This clonotype was observed at least ten times. The rearrangement uses TRBV12-3 or TRBV12-4 and TRBJ2-7; 7 nucleotides match TRBD1. Trimming at V came to 6 bases and at J to 3 bases, leaving 11 bases not matched to a gene. The CDR3 contains 15 residues. CDR3 in DNA: TGTGCCAGCAGCATTGGACAGGTAGGGAACTACGAGCAGTACTTC. Translating gives CASSIGQVGNYEQYF.

In its sample, this clonotype was seen many times. The chain links TRBV12-3 or TRBV12-4 to TRBJ1-2, with 7 bases fitting TRBD1. The CDR3 consists of 15 residues. V gave up 3 bases and J gave up 2 bases; unmatched junction bases: 6. The CDR3 region is CASSFRDRRNYGYTF. The CDR3 DNA sequence: TGTGCCAGCAGTTTCCGGGACAGACGAAACTATGGCTACACCTTC.

This clonotype was seen repeatedly, ten times or more. This chain links TRBV5-1 with TRBJ2-1; 9 bases line up with TRBD2. This CDR3 is built from 15 residues. Germline CDR1 is SGHRS and CDR2 is YFSETQ. V shed 4 bases and J 4 bases; nucleotides not matched to a gene: 6. DNA of the CDR3: TGCGCCAGCAGCGGCGGACTAGCGCTTTACAATGAGCAGTTCTTC. This gives the protein CASSGGLALYNEQFF.

This clonotype has a count of ten or more. The chain carries TRBV20-1 and TRBJ2-1; 11 nucleotides line up with TRBD2. The CDR3 has 15 residues. Germline-derived CDR1 and CDR2 are DFQATT and SNEGSKA (reference sequence). V lost 1 base, J lost 7 bases, and 6 bases stayed unmatched. This CDR3 reads CSARAPTSGRNEQFF. The CDR3 DNA is TGCAGTGCTAGAGCCCCCACTAGCGGGAGAAATGAGCAGTTCTTC.

This chain joins TRBV19 and TRBJ2-1, with 13 bases fitting TRBD2. V shed 5 bases and J 6 bases; nucleotides not matched to a gene: 4. Germline values: CDR1 LNHDA, CDR2 SQIVND (reference sequence). The CDR3 is 15 residues long. CDR3: CASSWTSGSVNEQFF. CDR3 nucleotides: TGTGCCAGTAGTTGGACTAGCGGGAGTGTCAATGAGCAGTTCTTC.

This clonotype was counted at least ten times. This chain joins TRBV2 and TRBJ2-7; 12 bases match TRBD2. V lost 4 bases, J lost 0 bases, and 13 bases stayed unmatched. This CDR3 contains 19 residues. CDR1 is SNHLY and CDR2 is FYNNEI in the germline V gene. DNA for the CDR3: TGTGCCAGCAGTGCGCGACCGACTAGCGGGAGTTACCCCTCCTACGAGCAGTACTTC. Translation gives CASSARPTSGSYPSYEQYF.

Ten or more counts support this clonotype. The CDR3 reads CATSIGQGENYGYTF. The CDR3 DNA reads as TGTGCCACCAGCATTGGACAGGGGGAAAACTATGGCTACACCTTC. The gene calls are TRBV15 and TRBJ1-2, with 10 bases that match TRBD1. Germline V gene lookup returns CDR1 LNHNV and CDR2 YYDKDF (reference sequence). The CDR3 has 15 residues. V dropped 4 bases and J dropped 2; count of bases not matched to a gene: 4.

The chain carries TRBV6-1 and TRBJ2-5; 10 positions match TRBD2. J gave up 4 bases and V 6 bases, and 8 bases lay outside the gene matches. The CDR3 is 15 amino acids. Per the germline V gene, CDR1 is MNHNS and CDR2 is SASEGT. CDR3 sequence: CASSPLAGVVETQYF. CDR3 sequence (DNA): TGTGCCAGCAGCCCGCTAGCGGGAGTGGTAGAGACCCAGTACTTC.

At least ten counts were recorded for this clonotype. This chain links TRBV7-2 with TRBJ2-7; 7 nucleotides line up with TRBD1. With V trimmed by 3 bases and J by 2 bases, 4 bases remained unmatched. The CDR3 is 14 residues long. CDR1 is SGHTA and CDR2 is FQGNSA in the germline V gene. This CDR3 reads CASSFDRVTYEQYF. The CDR3 DNA reads TGTGCCAGCAGCTTTGACAGGGTCACCTACGAGCAGTACTTC.